What follows are 20 T cell receptor beta chains derived from one specimen sequenced in a study of cytomegalovirus exposure and HLA in healthy donors. Primers included in the PCR were 60 Vbeta and 13 Jbeta primers. Here immunoSEQ multiplex PCR was the method, and the copy in TCRdb shows in-frame clones only, minus some. Among approximately 120,000 clones listed, roughly 79% were seen once. The sequenced sample was PBMCs. All receptors derive from a woman between 45 and 60 years old in good health and CMV-seropositive.

The chain is built from TRBV7-9 and TRBJ1-6; 7 nucleotides match TRBD1. The ends lost 2 bases at V and 9 bases at J; junction bases unmatched: 4. CDR3 length: 14 amino acids. In germline, CDR1 is SEHNR, CDR2 FQNEAQ (reference sequence). CDR3 loop: CASSLQGDSSPLHF. CDR3 sequence (DNA): TGTGCCAGCAGCTTACAGGGGGATAGTTCACCCCTCCACTTT.

The J gene is TRBJ1-5, the V gene TRBV6-5; 7 bases are a match to TRBD1. The germline V gene has CDR1 MNHEY and CDR2 SVGAGI. This CDR3 region has 11 residues. CDR3 sequence reads: CATGVLTAQHF. The DNA of the CDR3 is TGTGCAACAGGGGTCCTTACGGCCCAGCATTTT.

The CDR3 sequence: CASSYRGEGRTEAFF. CDR3 DNA sequence: TGTGCCAGCAGTTACCGGGGGGAGGGTAGGACTGAAGCTTTCTTT. This rearrangement joins TRBV6-6 to TRBJ1-1; maybe TRBD1 (5 bases). The germline V gene has CDR1 MNHNY and CDR2 SVGAGI (reference sequence). V lost 2 bases and J lost 5, with 15 bases in between. The CDR3 extends over 15 amino acids.

V usage is TRBV6-5 and J usage is TRBJ2-3; no definite D call. CDR1 and CDR2 (germline): MNHEY, SVGAGI. The CDR3 runs to 13 residues. Trimming took 0 bases from V and 5 from J, leaving 6 bases between them. CDR3 sequence: CASSYSPQDTQYF. The CDR3 region has the DNA TGTGCCAGCAGTTACTCCCCACAAGATACGCAGTATTTT.

This clone was counted once. The rearrangement joins TRBV19 to TRBJ2-5, with D possibly being TRBD2 (8 bases). This CDR3 is built from 16 residues. The V and J ends lost 7 bases and 1 base respectively, with 19 bases between them. The germline V gene encodes CDR1 LNHDA and CDR2 SQIVND (reference sequence). For the CDR3, the DNA is TGTGCCAGTATGCGGACAGGCGGGGGGTTCCAAGAGACCCAGTACTTC. Translating gives CASMRTGGGFQETQYF.

Note on this clone: An end of the junction differs from the germline gene, which may be a read error. The chain joins TRBV14 to TRBJ1-1; D unclear. Germline CDR1 SGHDN, CDR2 FVKESK. There are 13 residues in the CDR3. The CDR3 region is CASSPSRWQTGDF. The CDR3 DNA reads TGTGCCAGCAGCCCATCCAGGTGGCAGACGGGAGATTTT.

The CDR3, as DNA: TGCGCCAGCAGCTGGATCGGGAATTTGGGAGATACGCAGTATTTT. Translating gives CASSWIGNLGDTQYF. The chain couples TRBV5-1 to TRBJ2-3, with TRBD2 as a possible D gene (5 bases). Germline V gene lookup returns CDR1 SGHRS and CDR2 YFSETQ. Trimming took off 3 bases at V and 5 bases at J, with 16 bases between the two ends. The CDR3 loop spans 15 amino acids.

This rearrangement joins TRBV7-9 to TRBJ1-4; no firm D call. Germline CDR1 and CDR2: SEHNR and FQNEAQ (reference sequence). The CDR3 runs 14 residues. V was clipped by 3 bases and J by 3 bases, with 8 bases between them. CDR3 amino acids: CASSFGQANEKLFF. The CDR3 DNA reads as TGTGCCAGCAGCTTTGGGCAGGCTAATGAAAAACTGTTTTTT.

The CDR3 DNA is TGTGCCAGCAGTACTCGGACAGGGCACGGGAACACCGGGGAGCTGTTTTTT. Translated: CASSTRTGHGNTGELFF. The chain is built from TRBV11-2 and TRBJ2-2; 8 positions match TRBD1. Germline V lookup: CDR1 SGHAT, CDR2 FQNNGV. The J segment lost 1 base and the V segment lost 6 bases, leaving 10 bases of the junction unmatched. The CDR3 has 17 residues. The variable domain in full, completed from reference TRBV11-2 and TRBJ2-2, reads EAGVAQSPRYKIIEKRQSVAFWCNPISGHATLYWYQQILGQGPKLLIQFQNNGVVDDSQLPKDRFSAERLKGVDSTLKIQPAKLEDSAVYLCASSTRTGHGNTGELFFGEGSRLTVL.

The chain uses TRBV9 and TRBJ2-7; D call uncertain. V dropped 1 base and J dropped 6 bases, with 14 bases sitting between them. Germline loops: CDR1 SGDLS, CDR2 YYNGEE. The CDR3 is 14 amino acids. CDR3 protein: CASSVLPESGEQYF. CDR3 in DNA: TGTGCCAGCAGCGTATTACCGGAGAGTGGCGAGCAGTACTTC.

The chain joins TRBV5-4 to TRBJ2-3; 7 nucleotides line up with TRBD1. The CDR3 extends over 15 amino acids. Germline-derived CDR1 and CDR2 are SGHNT and YYREEE (reference sequence). J lost 0 bases, V lost 4 bases, and 5 bases had no gene match. The CDR3 DNA reads TGTGCCAGCAGCAGGAAACAGGGGAGCACAGATACGCAGTATTTT. Translation: CASSRKQGSTDTQYF.

This chain uses TRBV15 with TRBJ2-3; 8 bases are a match to TRBD2. The CDR3 covers 16 residues. From germline, CDR1 is LNHNV and CDR2 YYDKDF (reference sequence). V dropped 0 bases and J dropped 7; count of bases not matched to a gene: 9. This chain's CDR3 is CATSRDSTGGPNTQYF. CDR3 coding DNA: TGTGCCACCAGCAGAGATTCCACGGGAGGGCCAAATACGCAGTATTTT.

This chain connects TRBV6-1 to TRBJ2-5; 8 bases match TRBD1. Trimming took 3 bases from V and 5 from J; bases not matched to a gene: 2. This CDR3 region has 13 residues. Germline V lookup: CDR1 MNHNS, CDR2 SASEGT. CDR3 residues: CASSDRGPETQYF. The CDR3 DNA reads TGTGCCAGCAGTGACAGGGGGCCTGAGACCCAGTACTTC.

The chain has TRBV29-1 and TRBJ2-5; weak D call: TRBD2 (5 bases). This CDR3 comprises 14 residues. CDR1 SQVTM and CDR2 ANQGSEA come from the germline V gene. The V end lost 6 bases, the J end lost 0 bases, and 14 bases lay between the germline ends. CDR3 sequence reads: CSVGKRVYQETQYF. DNA of the CDR3: TGCAGCGTGGGCAAGAGGGTTTACCAAGAGACCCAGTACTTC.

CDR3 protein: CASSYGAGVGGELFF. CDR3 DNA: TGTGCCAGCAGCTACGGGGCGGGGGTTGGCGGGGAGCTGTTTTTT. The V gene is TRBV9, the J gene TRBJ2-2; 7 nucleotides match TRBD2. CDR1 is SGDLS, CDR2 YYNGEE, per germline. V lost 4 bases to trimming and J lost 7 bases; unmatched junction nucleotides: 10. The CDR3 covers 15 residues.

The V call is TRBV7-2, the J call TRBJ2-5, with TRBD1 matching 8 bases. This CDR3 spans 16 amino acids. V dropped 5 bases and J dropped 3; count of bases not matched to a gene: 11. Germline V lookup: CDR1 SGHTA, CDR2 FQGNSA. The CDR3 coding sequence is TGTGCCAGCAGCGATAGGACAGGGCGTCGGAAAGAGACCCAGTACTTC. Translated, it gives CASSDRTGRRKETQYF. Based on the CDR3 plus reference TRBV7-2 and TRBJ2-5, the full variable domain is GAGVSQSPSNKVTEKGKDVELRCDPISGHTALYWYRQSLGQGLEFLIYFQGNSAPDKSGLPSDRFSAERTGGSVSTLTIQRTQQEDSAVYLCASSDRTGRRKETQYFGPGTRLLVL.

This chain joins TRBV9 and TRBJ1-3; perhaps TRBD1 as D (5 bases). Deletions cut 8 bases from V and 0 bases from J, with 12 bases between. The CDR3 is 14 amino acids. Germline assignment: CDR1 SGDLS and CDR2 YYNGEE. The CDR3 region has the DNA TGTGCCAGTGAAGACAGAGACTCTGGAAACACCATATATTTT. Translation gives CASEDRDSGNTIYF.

This chain connects TRBV27 to TRBJ2-1; 9 nucleotides match TRBD2. Looked up from germline, CDR1 is MNHEY and CDR2 is SMNVEV (reference sequence). The CDR3 extends over 15 amino acids. V was pared by 6 bases and J by 7 bases, with 10 bases of the junction left unmatched. CDR3 residues: CASSGPPSGMNEQFF. The DNA for the CDR3 is TGTGCCAGCAGCGGCCCCCCTAGCGGGATGAATGAGCAGTTCTTC.

V gene TRBV7-9 combines with J gene TRBJ2-5, with D unclear. There are 14 residues in the CDR3. Germline assignment: CDR1 SEHNR and CDR2 FQNEAQ (reference sequence). V was cut by 1 base and J by 6 bases, with 12 bases left in between. Written as DNA, the CDR3 is TGTGCCAGCAGCTTAGAGTCGAATTGGCAGACCCAGTACTTC. It yields the protein CASSLESNWQTQYF.

This clone was counted a single time. The CDR3 is CASSGTRGHNEQFF. The CDR3 DNA sequence: TGTGCCAGCAGTGGGACTAGGGGCCACAATGAGCAGTTCTTC. The chain couples TRBV2 to TRBJ2-1; 7 nucleotides match TRBD2. This CDR3 is built from 14 residues. V dropped 4 bases and J dropped 5; count of bases not matched to a gene: 5. The V gene's germline CDR1 is SNHLY and CDR2 FYNNEI.